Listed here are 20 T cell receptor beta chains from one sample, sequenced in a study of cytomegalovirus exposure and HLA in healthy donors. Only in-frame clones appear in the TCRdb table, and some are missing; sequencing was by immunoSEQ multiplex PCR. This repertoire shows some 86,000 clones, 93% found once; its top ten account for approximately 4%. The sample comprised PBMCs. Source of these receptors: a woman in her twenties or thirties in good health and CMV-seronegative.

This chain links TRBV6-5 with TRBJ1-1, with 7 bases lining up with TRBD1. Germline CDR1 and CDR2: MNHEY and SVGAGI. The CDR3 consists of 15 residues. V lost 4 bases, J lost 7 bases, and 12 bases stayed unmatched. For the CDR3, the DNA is TGTGCCAGCAGTTCCACCCAACAGGGGACGAATGAAGCTTTCTTT. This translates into CASSSTQQGTNEAFF.

The CDR3 loop is CRGRVDTEAFF. Here the CDR3 DNA reads TGCAGAGGCAGGGTTGACACTGAAGCTTTCTTT. V is TRBV20-1 and J is TRBJ1-1; D is perhaps TRBD1 (5 bases). This CDR3 has 11 amino acids. Germline V gene sequence: CDR1 DFQATT, CDR2 SNEGSKA (reference sequence).

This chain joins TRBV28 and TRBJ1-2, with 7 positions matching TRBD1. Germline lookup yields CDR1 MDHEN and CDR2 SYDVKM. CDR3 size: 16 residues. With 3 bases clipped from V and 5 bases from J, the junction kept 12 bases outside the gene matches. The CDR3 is CASSFTGVSARYGYTF. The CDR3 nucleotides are TGTGCCAGCAGTTTCACAGGGGTATCAGCTCGGTATGGCTACACCTTC.

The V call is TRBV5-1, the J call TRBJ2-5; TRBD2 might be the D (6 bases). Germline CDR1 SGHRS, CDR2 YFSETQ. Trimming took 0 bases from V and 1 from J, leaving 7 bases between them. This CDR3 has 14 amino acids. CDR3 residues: CASSLGTTQETQYF. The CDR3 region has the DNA TGCGCCAGCAGCTTGGGGACTACCCAAGAGACCCAGTACTTC.

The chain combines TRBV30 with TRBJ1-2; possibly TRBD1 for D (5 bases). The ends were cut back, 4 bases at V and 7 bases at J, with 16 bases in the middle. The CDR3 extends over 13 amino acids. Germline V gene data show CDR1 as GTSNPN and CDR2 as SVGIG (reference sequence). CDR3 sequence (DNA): TGTGCCTGGACCCTAAGGGCAGGGTCTGGCTACACCTTC. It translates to CAWTLRAGSGYTF.

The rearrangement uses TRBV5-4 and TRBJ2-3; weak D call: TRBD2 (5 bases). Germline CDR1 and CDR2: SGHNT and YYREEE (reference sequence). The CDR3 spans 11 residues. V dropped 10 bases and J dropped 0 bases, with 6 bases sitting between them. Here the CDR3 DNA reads TGTGCCGGAGGAAGCACAGATACGCAGTATTTT. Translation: CAGGSTDTQYF.

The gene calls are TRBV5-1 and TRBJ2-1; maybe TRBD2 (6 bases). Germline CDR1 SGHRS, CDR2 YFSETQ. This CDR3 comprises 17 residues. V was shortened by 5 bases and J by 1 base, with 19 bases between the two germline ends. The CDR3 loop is CASRKSMTGASYNEQFF. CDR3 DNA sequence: TGCGCCAGCAGAAAATCTATGACGGGAGCTTCCTACAATGAGCAGTTCTTC.

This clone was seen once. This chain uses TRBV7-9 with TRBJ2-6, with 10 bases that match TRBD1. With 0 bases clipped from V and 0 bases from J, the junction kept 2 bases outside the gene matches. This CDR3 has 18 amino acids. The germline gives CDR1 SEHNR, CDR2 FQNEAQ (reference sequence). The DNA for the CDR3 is TGTGCCAGCAGCTTAGCGGGACAGGGGTACTCTGGGGCCAACGTCCTGACTTTC. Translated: CASSLAGQGYSGANVLTF.

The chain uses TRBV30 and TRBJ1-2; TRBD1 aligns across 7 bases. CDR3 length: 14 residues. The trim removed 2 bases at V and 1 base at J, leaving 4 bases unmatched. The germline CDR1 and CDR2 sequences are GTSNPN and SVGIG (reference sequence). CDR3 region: CAWSPGGYNYGYTF. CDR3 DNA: TGTGCCTGGAGTCCAGGGGGATATAACTATGGCTACACCTTC.

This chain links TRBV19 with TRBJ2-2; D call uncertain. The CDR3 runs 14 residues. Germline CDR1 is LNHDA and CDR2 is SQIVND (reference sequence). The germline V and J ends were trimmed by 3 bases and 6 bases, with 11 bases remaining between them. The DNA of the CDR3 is TGTGCCAGTAGTATTCCCTCTACGGCCGGGGAGCTGTTTTTT. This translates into CASSIPSTAGELFF.

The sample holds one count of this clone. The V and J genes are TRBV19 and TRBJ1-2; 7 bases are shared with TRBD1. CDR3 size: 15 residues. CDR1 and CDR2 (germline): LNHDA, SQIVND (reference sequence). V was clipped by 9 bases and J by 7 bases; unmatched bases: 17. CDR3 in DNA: TGTGCCAGCGACCGTAGGGACAGAGCCGGTCTTGGCTACACCTTC. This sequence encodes CASDRRDRAGLGYTF.

CDR3 nucleotide sequence: TGTGCCAGCAGCCTCGTACGGTCCCTTCCGATTAGTTATGGCTACACCTTC. This codes for CASSLVRSLPISYGYTF. V is TRBV13 and J is TRBJ1-2; unclear D gene. CDR3 length: 17 residues. V was cut by 5 bases and J by 5 bases, with 24 bases left in between. CDR1 and CDR2 (germline): PRHDT, FYEKMQ (reference sequence).

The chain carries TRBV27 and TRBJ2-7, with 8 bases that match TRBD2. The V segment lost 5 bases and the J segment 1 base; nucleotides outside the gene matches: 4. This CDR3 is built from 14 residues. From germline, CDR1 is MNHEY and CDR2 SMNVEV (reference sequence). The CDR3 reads CASSLAGHSYEQYF. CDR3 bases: TGTGCCAGCAGTCTAGCGGGCCATTCCTACGAGCAGTACTTC.

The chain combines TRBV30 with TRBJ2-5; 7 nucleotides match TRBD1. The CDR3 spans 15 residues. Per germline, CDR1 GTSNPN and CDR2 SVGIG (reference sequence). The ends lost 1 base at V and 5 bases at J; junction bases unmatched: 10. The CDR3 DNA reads TGTGCCTGGAGTGAAACACTAGGGGGCGCGGAGACCCAGTACTTC. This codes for CAWSETLGGAETQYF.

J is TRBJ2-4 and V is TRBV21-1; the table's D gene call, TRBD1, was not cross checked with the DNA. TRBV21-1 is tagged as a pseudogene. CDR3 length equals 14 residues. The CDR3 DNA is TGTGCCAGCACGGGACGGTCGAGGGGGCAGATTCAGTACTTC. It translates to CASTGRSRGQIQYF.

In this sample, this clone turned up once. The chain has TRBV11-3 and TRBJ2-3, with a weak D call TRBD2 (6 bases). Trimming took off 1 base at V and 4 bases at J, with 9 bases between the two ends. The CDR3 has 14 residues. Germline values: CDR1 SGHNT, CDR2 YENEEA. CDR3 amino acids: CASSLGGAPDTQYF. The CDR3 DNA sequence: TGTGCCAGCAGCTTAGGCGGGGCCCCAGATACGCAGTATTTT.

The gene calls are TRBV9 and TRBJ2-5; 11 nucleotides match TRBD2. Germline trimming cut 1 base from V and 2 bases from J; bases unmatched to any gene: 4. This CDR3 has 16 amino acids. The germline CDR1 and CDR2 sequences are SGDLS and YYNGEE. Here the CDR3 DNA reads TGTGCCAGCAGCGTACTAGCGGGGGGCAGGCAAGAGACCCAGTACTTC. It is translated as CASSVLAGGRQETQYF. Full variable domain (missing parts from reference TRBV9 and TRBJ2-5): DSGVTQTPKHLITATGQRVTLRCSPRSGDLSVYWYQQSLDQGLQFLIQYYNGEERAKGNILERFSAQQFPDLHSELNLSSLELGDSALYFCASSVLAGGRQETQYFGPGTRLLVL.

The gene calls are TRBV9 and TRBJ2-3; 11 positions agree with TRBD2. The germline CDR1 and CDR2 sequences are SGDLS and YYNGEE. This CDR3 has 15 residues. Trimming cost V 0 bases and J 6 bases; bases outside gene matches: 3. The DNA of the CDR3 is TGTGCCAGCAGCGTAGGTAGCGGGAGGGCGGATACGCAGTATTTT. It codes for CASSVGSGRADTQYF.

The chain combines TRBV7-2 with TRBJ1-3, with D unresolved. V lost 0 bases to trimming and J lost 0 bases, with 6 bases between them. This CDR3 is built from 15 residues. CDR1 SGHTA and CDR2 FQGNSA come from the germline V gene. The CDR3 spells CASSLAASSGNTIYF. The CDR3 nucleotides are TGTGCCAGCAGCTTAGCAGCGAGCTCTGGAAACACCATATATTTT. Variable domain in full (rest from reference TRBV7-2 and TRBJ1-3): GAGVSQSPSNKVTEKGKDVELRCDPISGHTALYWYRQSLGQGLEFLIYFQGNSAPDKSGLPSDRFSAERTGGSVSTLTIQRTQQEDSAVYLCASSLAASSGNTIYFGEGSWLTVV.

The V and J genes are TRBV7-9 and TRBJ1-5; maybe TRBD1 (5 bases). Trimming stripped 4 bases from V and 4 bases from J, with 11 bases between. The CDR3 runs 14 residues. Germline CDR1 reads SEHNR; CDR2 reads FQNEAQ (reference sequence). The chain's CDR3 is CASSYWGDNQPQHF. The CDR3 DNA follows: TGTGCCAGCAGCTACTGGGGGGATAATCAGCCCCAGCATTTT.